This is a list of T cell receptor beta chains from one sample in a study of cytomegalovirus exposure and HLA in healthy donors. Libraries were prepared by immunoSEQ multiplex PCR; TCRdb keeps only in-frame clonotypes and omits some of them. This repertoire shows some 110,000 clones, roughly 82% found once; its top ten account for less than 15%. Sequencing was done on a sample of PBMCs. The receptors stem from a woman aged 55-69 years in good health and CMV-seropositive. CDR3s include the opening cysteine and the closing phenylalanine or tryptophan. D genes are given only for firm matches. Not every row has a clone size; where given, it reads once, few, many or a size class.

D,size,J,V,CDR3,DNA
.,.,TRBJ2-1,TRBV27,CASKPRTVHNEQFF,TGTGCCAGCAAACCCCGGACAGTACACAATGAGCAGTTCTTC
.,.,TRBJ1-1,TRBV7-2,CASSLTGNTEAFF,TGTGCCAGCAGCCTAACAGGTAACACTGAAGCTTTCTTT
TRBD1,.,TRBJ1-1,TRBV27,CASSPDRGRDTEAFF,TGTGCCAGCAGTCCGGACAGGGGGCGCGACACTGAAGCTTTCTTT
TRBD2,.,TRBJ2-1,TRBV4-2,CASSLYGGGSSYNEQFF,TGTGCCAGCAGCCTTTACGGAGGCGGGAGCTCCTACAATGAGCAGTTCTTC
.,.,TRBJ1-1,TRBV5-1,CASSLLEGGTEAFF,TGCGCCAGCAGTTTATTGGAAGGCGGCACTGAAGCTTTCTTT
.,few,TRBJ1-5,TRBV19,CASTRQDSNQPQHF,TGTGCCAGTACTAGACAGGATAGCAATCAGCCCCAGCATTTT
.,once,TRBJ1-3,TRBV30,CAWSTGNSGNTIYF,TGTGCCTGGAGCACAGGGAATTCAGGAAACACCATATATTTT
.,.,TRBJ2-7,TRBV20-1,CSVQGSEQYF,TGCAGTGTACAGGGATCCGAGCAGTACTTC
.,.,TRBJ2-6,TRBV18,CASSPQTTNRAGANVLTF,TGTGCCAGCTCACCCCAAACTACAAACAGGGCTGGGGCCAACGTCCTGACTTTC
.,few,TRBJ1-1,TRBV4-3,CASSLVQGYDAEAFF,TGCGCCAGCAGCCTCGTCCAGGGGTATGATGCTGAAGCTTTCTTT
.,.,TRBJ1-3,TRBV18,CASSPLDSSGNTIYF,TGTGCCAGCTCACCGCTGGACAGCTCTGGAAACACCATATATTTT
.,.,TRBJ2-1,TRBV7-2,CASSLAQDSYNEQFF,TGTGCCAGCAGCTTAGCGCAGGACTCATACAATGAGCAGTTCTTC
.,.,TRBJ2-3,TRBV7-9,CASSPRGTDQINTQYF,TGTGCCAGCAGCCCAAGGGGGACGGACCAAATAAATACGCAGTATTTT
.,.,TRBJ1-5,TRBV11-2,CASSPGHRNQPQHF,TGTGCCAGCAGCCCCGGACATCGCAATCAGCCCCAGCATTTT
.,.,TRBJ2-2,TRBV28,CASSLFYRVGTGELFF,TGTGCCAGCAGTTTATTTTACAGGGTGGGAACCGGGGAGCTGTTTTTT